One sample yielded the 18 T cell receptor beta chains listed below, sequenced in a study of blood T cell repertoires in COVID-19. Sequencing used immunoSEQ multiplex PCR; TCRdb keeps in-frame clones, though not all of them. The sample has approximately 70,000 clones, roughly 87% seen once. Sequenced sample: peripheral blood. The origin of the receptors is a woman aged 45-59 years with COVID-19, enrolled during active disease.

The J gene is TRBJ2-5, the V gene TRBV9; 8 bases agree with TRBD1. V lost 3 bases to trimming and J lost 0 bases; unmatched junction nucleotides: 4. This CDR3 contains 15 residues. Germline-derived CDR1 and CDR2 are SGDLS and YYNGEE. This CDR3 is CASSARQGNQETQYF. The CDR3 DNA reads TGTGCCAGCAGCGCCAGACAGGGGAACCAAGAGACCCAGTACTTC.

The chain links TRBV2 to TRBJ2-7; 7 nucleotides align to TRBD1. CDR3 length equals 12 residues. From germline, CDR1 is SNHLY and CDR2 FYNNEI. With V trimmed by 11 bases and J by 2 bases, 6 bases remained unmatched. CDR3 DNA sequence: TGTGCCGGTCGGGACAGTACCTACGAGCAGTACTTC. Translation gives CAGRDSTYEQYF.

The chain recombines TRBV5-1 with TRBJ1-1; no firm D call. Germline V CDR1 and CDR2: SGHRS, YFSETQ. With 4 bases removed from V and 1 base from J, the gap between germline ends came to 14 bases. The CDR3 extends over 15 amino acids. The CDR3 coding sequence is TGCGCCAGCAGCATCTTCGGGGTTGGGAACACTGAAGCTTTCTTT. This sequence encodes CASSIFGVGNTEAFF.

J is TRBJ1-1 and V is TRBV30; 11 bases fit TRBD1. After removal of 5 bases from V and 1 base from J, the junction contained 0 bases not matched to a gene. The CDR3 is made up of 13 amino acids. CDR1 and CDR2 from the germline V gene are GTSNPN and SVGIG (reference sequence). The CDR3 nucleotides are TGTGCCTGGGGACAGGGGGCGAACACTGAAGCTTTCTTT. This codes for CAWGQGANTEAFF.

This sequence joins TRBV2 and TRBJ2-1, with 7 bases aligning to TRBD1. The CDR3 is 14 residues long. The V gene end was trimmed by 6 bases and the J gene end by 2 bases; junction bases not matched to a gene: 4. The V gene's germline CDR1 is SNHLY and CDR2 FYNNEI. This chain's CDR3 is CASSNRGTYNEQFF. CDR3 DNA: TGTGCCAGCAGCAACAGGGGCACCTACAATGAGCAGTTCTTC.

This clone came up once. The chain employs TRBV5-1 and TRBJ2-2, with 8 positions matching TRBD2. This CDR3 spans 16 amino acids. Germline-derived CDR1 and CDR2 are SGHRS and YFSETQ. J lost 3 bases, V lost 7 bases, and 11 bases had no gene match. In DNA, the CDR3 is TGCGCCAGCTCTAGCCAGCGGGAGCTCTACACCGGGGAGCTGTTTTTT. Encoded protein: CASSSQRELYTGELFF.

This clone occurred once. The chain combines TRBV9 with TRBJ2-7; the D gene is possibly TRBD2 (6 bases). V shed 4 bases and J shed 4 bases, with 15 bases lying between them. CDR3 length: 14 residues. Per the germline V gene, CDR1 is SGDLS and CDR2 is YYNGEE. The CDR3 DNA sequence: TGTGCCAGCAGCCCTCGGGACTTAATATACGAGCAGTACTTC. It yields the protein CASSPRDLIYEQYF.

This chain connects TRBV19 to TRBJ2-7; no reliable D call. The length of the CDR3 is 13 residues. CDR1 is LNHDA, CDR2 SQIVND, per germline (reference sequence). Trimming removed 5 bases from V and 4 bases from J, with 12 bases in between. CDR3 amino acids: CASSARTAYEQYF. CDR3 in DNA: TGTGCCAGTAGTGCCCGCACAGCTTACGAGCAGTACTTC.

This clone was seen a handful of times. This chain joins TRBV6-1 and TRBJ2-7; D is uncertain. The CDR3 contains 12 residues. Trimming removed 2 bases at V and 7 bases at J, with 9 bases between. The germline CDR1 and CDR2 sequences are MNHNS and SASEGT. DNA of the CDR3: TGTGCCAGCAGTGAATTGGCGAGGGAGCAGTACTTC. Its protein is CASSELAREQYF.

V is TRBV5-1 and J is TRBJ2-7, with TRBD2 identical over 11 bases. Germline V gene lookup returns CDR1 SGHRS and CDR2 YFSETQ. Trimming took 1 base from V and 3 from J; bases not matched to a gene: 15. The CDR3 extends over 19 amino acids. DNA of the CDR3: TGCGCCAGCAGCTTGCCTGGGGGGGGTTCCGGGACTAGCGGCTACGAGCAGTACTTC. It codes for CASSLPGGGSGTSGYEQYF.

This chain connects TRBV29-1 to TRBJ2-3; D might be TRBD2 (6 bases). Germline assignment: CDR1 SQVTM and CDR2 ANQGSEA. This CDR3 spans 12 amino acids. The CDR3 is CGGAHSPDTQYF. CDR3 in DNA: TGCGGCGGGGCGCATTCCCCAGATACGCAGTATTTT.

This chain links TRBV30 with TRBJ2-1, with no clear D. The V end lost 1 base, the J end lost 3 bases, and 13 bases lay between the germline ends. Germline values: CDR1 GTSNPN, CDR2 SVGIG (reference sequence). The CDR3 spans 15 residues. The CDR3 DNA follows: TGTGCCTGGAGTGGAGGTGAGATACTCTACAATGAGCAGTTCTTC. Encoded protein: CAWSGGEILYNEQFF.

The chain links TRBV7-9 to TRBJ2-5; D is undetermined. V shed 1 base and J shed 5 bases, with 17 bases lying between them. The germline V gene encodes CDR1 SEHNR and CDR2 FQNEAQ (reference sequence). CDR3 length: 16 residues. The CDR3 sequence is CASSLGGAPWSETQYF. Here the CDR3 DNA reads TGTGCCAGCAGCTTAGGAGGCGCTCCGTGGTCCGAGACCCAGTACTTC.

The DNA for the CDR3 is TGTGCCAGCAGTACGACAGGGTTTCGGGGAAGGCCCCAGCATTTT. It translates to CASSTTGFRGRPQHF. The chain links TRBV27 to TRBJ1-5; 7 positions agree with TRBD1. The CDR3 contains 15 residues. Germline trimming cut 5 bases from V and 9 bases from J; bases unmatched to any gene: 13. Germline assignment: CDR1 MNHEY and CDR2 SMNVEV (reference sequence).

The V gene is TRBV28, the J gene TRBJ1-1, with D unclear. This CDR3 has 14 residues. Germline CDR1 is MDHEN and CDR2 is SYDVKM. Trimming stripped 10 bases from V and 2 bases from J, with 17 bases between. This chain's CDR3 is CATETGPLNTEAFF. DNA for the CDR3: TGTGCCACAGAGACGGGTCCACTCAACACTGAAGCTTTCTTT.

This chain connects TRBV6-5 to TRBJ2-5; 10 nucleotides agree with TRBD2. The length of the CDR3 is 14 residues. Trimming removed 6 bases from V and 1 base from J; junction bases left unmatched: 2. The V gene's germline CDR1 is MNHEY and CDR2 SVGAGI. CDR3 sequence reads: CASSRTSGQETQYF. CDR3 coding DNA: TGTGCCAGCAGCCGGACTAGCGGCCAAGAGACCCAGTACTTC.

This clone has just a few counts. J is TRBJ1-1 and V is TRBV18; no clear D gene. The CDR3 has 12 amino acids. V was shortened by 3 bases and J by 8 bases, with 10 bases between the two germline ends. Per germline, CDR1 KGHSH and CDR2 LQKENI. This CDR3 is CASSPRTSEAFF. The CDR3, as DNA: TGTGCCAGCTCACCTCGAACATCAGAAGCTTTCTTT. Drawing the rest from reference TRBV18 and TRBJ1-1, the complete variable domain is NAGVMQNPRHLVRRRGQEARLRCSPMKGHSHVYWYRQLPEEGLKFMVYLQKENIIDESGMPKERFSAEFPKEGPSILRIQQVVRGDSAAYFCASSPRTSEAFFGQGTRLTVV.

The chain employs TRBV28 and TRBJ2-1; 7 bases map to TRBD2. The CDR3 contains 15 residues. Unmatched junction bases numbered 9, after V lost 6 bases and J lost 4 bases. Germline V CDR1 and CDR2: MDHEN, SYDVKM. The DNA for the CDR3 is TGTGCCAGCAGGCAAACCGGGACTAAATACAATGAGCAGTTCTTC. Its translation is CASRQTGTKYNEQFF.